This T cell receptor (beta chain) was sequenced in a study of blood T cell repertoires in COVID-19. Overall study context: T cells, B-cell-depleted T cells, or PBMCs provided the cDNA or gDNA that served as material.

Data came from immunoSEQ multiplex PCR; TCRdb stores just in-frame clones and leaves some out. This table has about 500,000 clones, approximately 90% appearing once. Recruits, aged about 18 to 89 years, lived in roughly 22 US areas. CDR3 length: 14 residues. Looked up from germline, CDR1 is SEHNR and CDR2 is FQNEAQ (reference sequence). The J segment lost 5 bases and the V segment lost 6 bases, leaving 9 bases of the junction unmatched. The receptor was isolated from a woman aged 18-29 years who had recovered from COVID-19. The V call is TRBV7-9, the J call TRBJ2-5, with TRBD2 matching over 7 bases. Sequencing input: PBMCs or T cells enriched from blood (not recorded which). In nucleotides, the CDR3 is TGTGCCAGCAGTCCCGTCCAGGGAGGGGAGACCCAGTACTTC. Its translation is CASSPVQGGETQYF.